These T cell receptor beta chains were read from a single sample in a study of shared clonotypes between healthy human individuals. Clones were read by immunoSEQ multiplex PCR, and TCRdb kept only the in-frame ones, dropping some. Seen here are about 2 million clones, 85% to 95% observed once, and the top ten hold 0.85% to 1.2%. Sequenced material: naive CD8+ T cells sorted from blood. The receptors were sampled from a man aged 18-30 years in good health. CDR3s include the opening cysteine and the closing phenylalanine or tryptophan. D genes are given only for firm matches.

CASSELSGRGNEQFF | TGCGCCAGCAGTGAGCTCAGCGGGAGAGGGAATGAGCAGTTCTTC | TRBJ2-1 | TRBD2 | TRBV10-2
CATSADHEQYF | TGTGCCACCTCAGCAGACCACGAGCAGTACTTC | TRBJ2-7 | - | TRBV2
CASSPTGPTREAFF | TGTGCCAGCAGTCCGACAGGACCTACCCGTGAAGCCTTCTTT | TRBJ1-1 | - | TRBV28
CASSFAGGGDTQYF | TGTGCCAGCAGTTTCGCAGGGGGGGGAGATACGCAGTATTTT | TRBJ2-3 | - | TRBV6-5
CASSGTGTTTDTQYF | TGTGCCAGCAGCGGCACCGGGACCACCACAGATACGCAGTATTTT | TRBJ2-3 | - | TRBV9
CASSLSGGPAGELFF | TGCGCCAGCAGCCTTAGCGGGGGCCCCGCCGGGGAGCTGTTTTTT | TRBJ2-2 | TRBD2 | TRBV4-1
CASRTTVGGGEQFF | TGCGCCAGCAGGACGACCGTGGGAGGGGGTGAGCAGTTCTTC | TRBJ2-1 | - | TRBV4-1
CASSSDRGGTEAFF | TGCGCCAGCAGCTCGGACAGGGGAGGCACTGAAGCTTTCTTT | TRBJ1-1 | TRBD1 | TRBV5-1
CASSMITGGSPLHF | TGTGCCAGCAGTATGATAACGGGCGGTTCACCCCTCCACTTT | TRBJ1-6 | - | TRBV27
CASSPEGGTEAFF | TGTGCCAGCAGCCCGGAAGGGGGGACTGAAGCTTTCTTT | TRBJ1-1 | - | TRBV13
CASRFLGAYEQYF | TGTGCCAGCCGGTTCCTGGGGGCCTACGAGCAGTACTTC | TRBJ2-7 | - | TRBV27
CASGSGFADTQYF | TGTGCCAGCGGCTCGGGTTTCGCAGATACGCAGTATTTT | TRBJ2-3 | - | TRBV27
CASSYSGPPGANVLTF | TGTGCCAGCAGTTACTCTGGGCCACCCGGGGCCAACGTCCTGACTTTC | TRBJ2-6 | - | TRBV6-6